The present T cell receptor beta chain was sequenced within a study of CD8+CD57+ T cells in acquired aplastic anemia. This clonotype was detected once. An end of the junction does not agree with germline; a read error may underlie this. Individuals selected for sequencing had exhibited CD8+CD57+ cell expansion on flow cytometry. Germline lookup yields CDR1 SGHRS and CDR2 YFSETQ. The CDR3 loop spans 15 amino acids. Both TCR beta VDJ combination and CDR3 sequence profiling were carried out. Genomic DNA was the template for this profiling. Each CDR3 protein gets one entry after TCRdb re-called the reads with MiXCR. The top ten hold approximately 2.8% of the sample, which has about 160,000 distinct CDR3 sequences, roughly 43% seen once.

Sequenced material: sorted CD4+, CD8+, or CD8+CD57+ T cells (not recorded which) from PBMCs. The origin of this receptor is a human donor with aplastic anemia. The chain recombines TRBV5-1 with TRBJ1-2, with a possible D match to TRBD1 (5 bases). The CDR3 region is CANSSGTAANYGYTF. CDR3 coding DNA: TGCGCCAACAGCTCGGGGACCGCCGCTAACTATGGCTACACCTTC.